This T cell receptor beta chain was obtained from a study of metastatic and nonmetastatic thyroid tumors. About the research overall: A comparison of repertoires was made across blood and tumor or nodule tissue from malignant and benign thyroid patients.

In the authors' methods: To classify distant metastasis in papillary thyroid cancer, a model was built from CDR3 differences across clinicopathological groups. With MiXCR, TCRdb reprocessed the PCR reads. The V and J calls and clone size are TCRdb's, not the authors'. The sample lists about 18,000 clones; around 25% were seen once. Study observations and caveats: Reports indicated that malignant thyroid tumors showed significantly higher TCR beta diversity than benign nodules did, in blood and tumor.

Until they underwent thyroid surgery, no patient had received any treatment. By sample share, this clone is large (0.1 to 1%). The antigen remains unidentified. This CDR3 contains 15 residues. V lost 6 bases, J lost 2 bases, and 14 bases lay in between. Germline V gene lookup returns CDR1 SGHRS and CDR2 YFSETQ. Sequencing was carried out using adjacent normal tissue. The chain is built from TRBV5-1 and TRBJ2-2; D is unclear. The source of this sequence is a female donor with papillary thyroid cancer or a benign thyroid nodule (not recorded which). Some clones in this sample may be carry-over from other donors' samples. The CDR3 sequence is CASTMQRDNTGELFF. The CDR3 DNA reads TGCGCCAGCACCATGCAGAGAGACAACACCGGGGAGCTGTTTTTT.